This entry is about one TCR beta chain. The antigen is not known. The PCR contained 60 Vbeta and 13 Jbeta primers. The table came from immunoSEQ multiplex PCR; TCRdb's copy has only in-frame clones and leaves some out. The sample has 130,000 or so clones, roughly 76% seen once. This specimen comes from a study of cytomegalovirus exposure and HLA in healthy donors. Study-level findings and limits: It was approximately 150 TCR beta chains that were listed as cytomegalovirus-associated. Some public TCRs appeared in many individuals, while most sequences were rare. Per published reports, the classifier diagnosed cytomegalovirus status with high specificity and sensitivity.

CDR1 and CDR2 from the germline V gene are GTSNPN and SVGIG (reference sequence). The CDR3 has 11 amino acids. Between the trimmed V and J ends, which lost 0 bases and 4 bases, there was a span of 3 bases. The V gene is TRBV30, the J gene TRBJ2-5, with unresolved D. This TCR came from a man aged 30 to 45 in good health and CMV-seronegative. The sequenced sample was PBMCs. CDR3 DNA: TGTGCCTGGAGTGTACTAGAGACCCAGTACTTC. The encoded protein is CAWSVLETQYF.